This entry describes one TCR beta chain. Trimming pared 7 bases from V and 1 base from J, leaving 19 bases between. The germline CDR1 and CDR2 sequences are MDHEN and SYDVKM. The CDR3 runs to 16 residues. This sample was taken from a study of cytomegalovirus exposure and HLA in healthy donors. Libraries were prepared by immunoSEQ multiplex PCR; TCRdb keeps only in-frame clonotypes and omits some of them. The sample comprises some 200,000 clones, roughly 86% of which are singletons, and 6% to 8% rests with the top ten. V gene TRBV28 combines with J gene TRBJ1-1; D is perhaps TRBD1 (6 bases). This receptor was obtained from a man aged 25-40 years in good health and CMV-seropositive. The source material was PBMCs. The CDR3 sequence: CASTQSGSRGNTEAFF. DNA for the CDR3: TGTGCCAGCACCCAGTCCGGGTCCAGGGGGAACACTGAAGCTTTCTTT.